This T cell receptor (beta chain) was identified during a study of T cell clones after liver transplantation. About the study: TCRbeta sequencing after a pre-transplant mixed lymphocyte reaction identified graft-donor-reactive clones, later tracked in post-transplant blood. Whole-study results and caveats: Migration into the graft, not deletion, may explain lost graft donor-reactive T cells.

TCRdb keeps only in-frame clones here, not all; method: immunoSEQ multiplex PCR. This table has some 59,000 clones, 70% to 80% appearing once. CDR1 is SGDLS, CDR2 YYNGEE, per germline. The CDR3 runs 16 residues. V shed 3 bases and J shed 0 bases, with 14 bases lying between them. Concerning this clone itself: No antigen is known for it.

This chain uses TRBV9 with TRBJ2-3, with D hard to call. This TCR came from a human donor who received a liver transplant. Sequenced here: CD4+ T cells from blood, sampled before liver transplant. The chain's CDR3 is CASSASRGTSTDTQYF. CDR3 coding DNA: TGTGCCAGCAGCGCTAGTCGCGGAACTAGCACAGATACGCAGTATTTT.